The 2 T cell receptor beta chains in this list originate from one sample, sequenced in a study of T-cell reconstitution after alpha-beta-depleted transplantation in children. Researchers prepared the TCRbeta library using unique molecular identifiers, the study reports. TCRdb re-called the PCR reads with MiXCR, one entry per CDR3 protein. The data contain 200,000 to 300,000 distinct CDR3 sequences, about 23% of them singletons. This specimen consisted of PBMCs, obtained before TCRalphabeta/CD19-depleted stem cell transplant. These receptors were taken from a girl aged 2 to 9 with Fanconi anemia, due to receive a stem cell transplant.

This clonotype occurred many times. The chain carries TRBV20-1 and TRBJ2-7; D is uncertain. CDR1 is DFQATT, CDR2 SNEGSKA, per germline (reference sequence). This CDR3 is built from 12 residues. Trimming cost V 0 bases and J 4 bases, with 7 bases left between them. This chain's CDR3 is CSARDRQYEQYF. CDR3 coding DNA: TGCAGTGCTAGAGACCGGCAGTACGAGCAGTACTTC.

This clonotype showed up many times. The gene calls are TRBV10-3 and TRBJ2-4; 10 bases align to TRBD1. J was trimmed by 2 bases and V by 0 bases; bases with no gene match: 1. The CDR3 is 16 amino acids. Germline values: CDR1 ENHRY, CDR2 SYGVKD. The CDR3 reads CAISESGQGTKNIQYF. DNA for the CDR3: TGTGCCATCAGTGAGTCGGGACAGGGGACCAAAAACATTCAGTACTTC.